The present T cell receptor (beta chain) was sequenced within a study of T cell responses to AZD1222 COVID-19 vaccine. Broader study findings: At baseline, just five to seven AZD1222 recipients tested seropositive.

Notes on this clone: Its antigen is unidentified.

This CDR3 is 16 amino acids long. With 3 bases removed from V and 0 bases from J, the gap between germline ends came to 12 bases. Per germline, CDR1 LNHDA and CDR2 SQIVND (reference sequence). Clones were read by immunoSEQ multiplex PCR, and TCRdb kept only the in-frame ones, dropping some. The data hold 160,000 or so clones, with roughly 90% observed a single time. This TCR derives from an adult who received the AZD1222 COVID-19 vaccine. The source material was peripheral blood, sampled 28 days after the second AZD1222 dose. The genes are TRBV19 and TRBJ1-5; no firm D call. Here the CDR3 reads CASSIIYSVSNQPQHF. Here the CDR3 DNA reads TGTGCCAGTAGTATCATATACAGCGTTAGCAATCAGCCCCAGCATTTT.